The next 2 T cell receptor beta chains were all read from a single sample in a study of T cell responses to AZD1222 COVID-19 vaccine. This table comes from immunoSEQ multiplex PCR, and its TCRdb copy is limited to in-frame clones, with some not included. In the table there are 170,000 or so clones, about nine tenths of which are singletons. The specimen comprised peripheral blood, sampled on day 0 of AZD1222 vaccination. These receptor sequences come from an adult in good health.

The V call is TRBV18, the J call TRBJ1-5; D gene ambiguous. The V end was cut by 3 bases, the J end by 2 bases, with 8 bases between. CDR1 is KGHSH and CDR2 is LQKENI in the germline V gene. This CDR3 region has 14 residues. The CDR3 spells CASSPETGNQPQHF. In DNA form, the CDR3 reads TGTGCCAGCTCACCCGAGACGGGCAATCAGCCCCAGCATTTT.

This rearrangement joins TRBV15 to TRBJ2-5, with TRBD2 as a possible D gene (5 bases). This CDR3 comprises 14 residues. The V and J ends lost 4 bases and 5 bases respectively, with 14 bases between them. CDR1 LNHNV and CDR2 YYDKDF come from the germline V gene (reference sequence). DNA of the CDR3: TGTGCCACCAGCACCGAACCGAGGGCCGAGACCCAGTACTTC. Its translation: CATSTEPRAETQYF.